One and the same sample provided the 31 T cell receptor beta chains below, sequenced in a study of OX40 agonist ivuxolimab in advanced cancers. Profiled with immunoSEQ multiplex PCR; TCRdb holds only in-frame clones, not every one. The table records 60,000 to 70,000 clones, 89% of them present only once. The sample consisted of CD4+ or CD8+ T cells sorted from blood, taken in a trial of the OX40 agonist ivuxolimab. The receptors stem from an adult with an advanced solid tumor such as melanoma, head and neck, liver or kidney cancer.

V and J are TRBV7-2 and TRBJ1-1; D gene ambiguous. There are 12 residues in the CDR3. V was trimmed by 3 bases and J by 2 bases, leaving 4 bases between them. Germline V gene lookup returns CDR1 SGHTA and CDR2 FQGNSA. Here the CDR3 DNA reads TGTGCCAGCAGCTTTAGCAACACTGAAGCTTTCTTT. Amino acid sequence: CASSFSNTEAFF. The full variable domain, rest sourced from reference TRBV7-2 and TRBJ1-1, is GAGVSQSPSNKVTEKGKDVELRCDPISGHTALYWYRQSLGQGLEFLIYFQGNSAPDKSGLPSDRFSAERTGGSVSTLTIQRTQQEDSAVYLCASSFSNTEAFFGQGTRLTVV.

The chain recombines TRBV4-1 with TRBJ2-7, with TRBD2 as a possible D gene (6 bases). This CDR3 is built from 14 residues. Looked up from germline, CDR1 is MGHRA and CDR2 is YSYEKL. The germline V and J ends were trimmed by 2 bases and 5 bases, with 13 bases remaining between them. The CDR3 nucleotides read TGCGCCAGCAGCCAACCGGGACTCAAGGACGAGCAGTACTTC. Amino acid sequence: CASSQPGLKDEQYF.

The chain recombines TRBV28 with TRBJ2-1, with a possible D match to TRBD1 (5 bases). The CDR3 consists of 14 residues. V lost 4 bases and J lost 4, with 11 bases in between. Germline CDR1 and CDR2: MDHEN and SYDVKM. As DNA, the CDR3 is TGTGCCAGCAGTTCCAGGGTTGGTTACAATGAGCAGTTCTTC. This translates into CASSSRVGYNEQFF.

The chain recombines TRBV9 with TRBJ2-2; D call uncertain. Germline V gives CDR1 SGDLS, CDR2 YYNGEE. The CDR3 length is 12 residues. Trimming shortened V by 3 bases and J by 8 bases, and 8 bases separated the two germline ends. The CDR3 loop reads CASSDAGGELFF. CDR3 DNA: TGTGCCAGCAGCGACGCTGGGGGGGAGCTGTTTTTT.

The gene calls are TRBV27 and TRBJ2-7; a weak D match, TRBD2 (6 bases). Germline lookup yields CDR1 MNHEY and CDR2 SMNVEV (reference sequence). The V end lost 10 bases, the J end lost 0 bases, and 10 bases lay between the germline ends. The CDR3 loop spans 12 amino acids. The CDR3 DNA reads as TGTGCCACCCTGGGGGGCTCCTACGAGCAGTACTTC. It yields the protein CATLGGSYEQYF.

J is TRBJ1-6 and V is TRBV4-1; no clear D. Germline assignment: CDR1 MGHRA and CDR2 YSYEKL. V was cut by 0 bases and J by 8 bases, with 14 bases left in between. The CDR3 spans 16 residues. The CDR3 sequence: CASSQDAGPIHSPLHF. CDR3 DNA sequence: TGCGCCAGCAGCCAAGATGCAGGACCCATCCATTCACCCCTCCACTTT.

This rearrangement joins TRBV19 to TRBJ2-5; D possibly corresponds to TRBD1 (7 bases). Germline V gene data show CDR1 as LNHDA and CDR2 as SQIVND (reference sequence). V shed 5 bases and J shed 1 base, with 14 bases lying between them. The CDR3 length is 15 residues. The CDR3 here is CASSPRGDLQETQYF. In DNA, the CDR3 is TGTGCCAGTAGTCCCAGGGGGGACCTCCAAGAGACCCAGTACTTC.

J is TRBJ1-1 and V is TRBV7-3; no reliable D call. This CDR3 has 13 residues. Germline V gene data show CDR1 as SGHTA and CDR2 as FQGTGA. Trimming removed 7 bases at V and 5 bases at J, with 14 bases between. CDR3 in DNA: TGTGCCAGCAAAAGGACCGGTCAAACTGAAGCTTTCTTT. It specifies CASKRTGQTEAFF. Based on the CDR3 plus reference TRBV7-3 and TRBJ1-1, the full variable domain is GAGVSQTPSNKVTEKGKYVELRCDPISGHTALYWYRQSLGQGPEFLIYFQGTGAADDSGLPNDRFFAVRPEGSVSTLKIQRTERGDSAVYLCASKRTGQTEAFFGQGTRLTVV.

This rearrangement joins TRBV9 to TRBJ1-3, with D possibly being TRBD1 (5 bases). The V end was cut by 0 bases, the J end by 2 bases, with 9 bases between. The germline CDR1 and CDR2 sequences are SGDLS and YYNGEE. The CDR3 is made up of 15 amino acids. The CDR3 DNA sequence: TGTGCCAGCAGCGTAGCAGTGGGGGCTGGAAACACCATATATTTT. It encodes CASSVAVGAGNTIYF.

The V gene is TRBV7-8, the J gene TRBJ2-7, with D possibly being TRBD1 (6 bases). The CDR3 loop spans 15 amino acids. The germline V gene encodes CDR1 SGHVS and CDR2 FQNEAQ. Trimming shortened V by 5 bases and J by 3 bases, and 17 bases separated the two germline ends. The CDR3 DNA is TGTGCCAGCAGCAAGAACAGGGAGCGCATCTACGAGCAGTACTTC. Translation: CASSKNRERIYEQYF.

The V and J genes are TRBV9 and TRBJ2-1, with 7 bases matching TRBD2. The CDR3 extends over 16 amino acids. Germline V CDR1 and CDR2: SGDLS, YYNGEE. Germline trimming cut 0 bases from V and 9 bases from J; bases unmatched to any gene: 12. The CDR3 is CASSVDGGGPMGEQFF. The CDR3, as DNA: TGTGCCAGCAGCGTAGACGGGGGAGGGCCTATGGGTGAGCAGTTCTTC.

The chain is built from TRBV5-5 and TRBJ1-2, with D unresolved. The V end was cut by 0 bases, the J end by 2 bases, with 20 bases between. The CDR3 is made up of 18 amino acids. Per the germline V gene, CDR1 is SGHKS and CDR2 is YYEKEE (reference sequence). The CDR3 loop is CASSLAARERRGNYGYTF. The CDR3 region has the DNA TGTGCCAGCAGCTTGGCAGCTAGGGAGCGAAGAGGAAACTATGGCTACACCTTC.

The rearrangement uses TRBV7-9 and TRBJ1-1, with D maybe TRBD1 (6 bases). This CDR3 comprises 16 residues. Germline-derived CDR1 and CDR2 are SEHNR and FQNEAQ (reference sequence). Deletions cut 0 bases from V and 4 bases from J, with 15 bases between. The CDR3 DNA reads TGTGCCAGCAGCTTAGCGCTGGGGGGCTTCGCCACTGAAGCTTTCTTT. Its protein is CASSLALGGFATEAFF.

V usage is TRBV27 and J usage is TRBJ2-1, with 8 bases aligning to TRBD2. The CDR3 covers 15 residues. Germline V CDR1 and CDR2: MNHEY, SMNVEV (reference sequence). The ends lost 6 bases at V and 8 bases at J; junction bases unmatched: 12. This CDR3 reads CASSSTSGLFYEQFF. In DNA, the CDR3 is TGTGCCAGCAGCTCTACTAGCGGTTTATTCTATGAGCAGTTCTTC.

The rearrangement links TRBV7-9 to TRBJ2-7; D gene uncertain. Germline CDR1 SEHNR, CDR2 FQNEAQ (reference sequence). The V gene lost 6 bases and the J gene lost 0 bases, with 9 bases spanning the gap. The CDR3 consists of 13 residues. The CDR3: CASSDPSSYEQYF. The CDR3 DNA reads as TGTGCCAGCAGTGACCCGAGCTCCTACGAGCAGTACTTC.

DNA of the CDR3: TGTGCCAGCAGCTTGCCCACAGGGTTGTACTCCTACGAGCAGTACTTC. Amino acid sequence: CASSLPTGLYSYEQYF. This chain links TRBV11-2 with TRBJ2-7, with D maybe TRBD1 (6 bases). The V end was cut by 3 bases, the J end by 0 bases, with 15 bases between. The CDR3 consists of 16 residues. Germline CDR1 and CDR2: SGHAT and FQNNGV.

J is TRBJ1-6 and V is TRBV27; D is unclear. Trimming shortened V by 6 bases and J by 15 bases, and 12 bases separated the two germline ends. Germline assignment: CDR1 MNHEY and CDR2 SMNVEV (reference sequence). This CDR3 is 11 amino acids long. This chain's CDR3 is CASSRGVILHF. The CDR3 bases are TGTGCCAGCAGCCGAGGTGTAATCCTCCACTTT.

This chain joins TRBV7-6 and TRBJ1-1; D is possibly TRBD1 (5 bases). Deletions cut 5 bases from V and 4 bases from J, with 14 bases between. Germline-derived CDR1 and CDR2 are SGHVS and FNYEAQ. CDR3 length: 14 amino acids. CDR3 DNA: TGTGCCAGCAGCCAGAGAGAAGGGGCCACTGAAGCTTTCTTT. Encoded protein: CASSQREGATEAFF.

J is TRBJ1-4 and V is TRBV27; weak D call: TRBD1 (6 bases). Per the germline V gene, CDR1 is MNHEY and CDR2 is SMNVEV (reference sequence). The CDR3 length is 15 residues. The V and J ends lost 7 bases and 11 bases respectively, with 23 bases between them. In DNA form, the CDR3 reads TGTGCCAGCACCGTAACAGGGCCCCCTGGGGCGAAACTGTTTTTT. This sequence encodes CASTVTGPPGAKLFF.

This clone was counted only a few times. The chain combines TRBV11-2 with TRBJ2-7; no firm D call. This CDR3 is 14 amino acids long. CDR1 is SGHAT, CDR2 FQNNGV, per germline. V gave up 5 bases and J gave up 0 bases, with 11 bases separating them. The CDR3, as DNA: TGTGCCAGCAGCATGGACCCGAGCTCCTACGAGCAGTACTTC. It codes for CASSMDPSSYEQYF.

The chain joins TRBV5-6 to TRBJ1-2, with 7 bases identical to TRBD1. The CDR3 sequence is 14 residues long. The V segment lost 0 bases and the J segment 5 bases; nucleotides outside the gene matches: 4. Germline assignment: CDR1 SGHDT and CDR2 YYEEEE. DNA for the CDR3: TGTGCCAGCAGCTTGGCCGGGGACAGTTATGGCTACACCTTC. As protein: CASSLAGDSYGYTF.

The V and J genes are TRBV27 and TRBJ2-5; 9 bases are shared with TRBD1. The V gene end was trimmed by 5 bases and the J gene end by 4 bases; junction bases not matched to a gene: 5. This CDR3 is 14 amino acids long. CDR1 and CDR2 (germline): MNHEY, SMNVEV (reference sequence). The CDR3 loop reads CASSRGGQGETQYF. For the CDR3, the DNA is TGTGCCAGCAGTAGGGGGGGACAGGGAGAGACCCAGTACTTC.

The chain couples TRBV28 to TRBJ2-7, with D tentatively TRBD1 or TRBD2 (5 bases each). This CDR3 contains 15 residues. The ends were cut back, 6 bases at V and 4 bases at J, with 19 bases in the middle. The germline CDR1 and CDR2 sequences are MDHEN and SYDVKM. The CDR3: CASSHGTYRYYEQYF. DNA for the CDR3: TGTGCCAGCAGCCACGGGACCTATCGATATTACGAGCAGTACTTC.

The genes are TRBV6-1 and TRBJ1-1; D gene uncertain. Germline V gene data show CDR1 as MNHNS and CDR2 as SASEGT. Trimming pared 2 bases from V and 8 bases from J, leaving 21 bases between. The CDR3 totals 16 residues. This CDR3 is CASSESLMWANLEAFF. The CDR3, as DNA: TGTGCCAGCAGTGAAAGCTTAATGTGGGCCAACCTAGAAGCTTTCTTT.

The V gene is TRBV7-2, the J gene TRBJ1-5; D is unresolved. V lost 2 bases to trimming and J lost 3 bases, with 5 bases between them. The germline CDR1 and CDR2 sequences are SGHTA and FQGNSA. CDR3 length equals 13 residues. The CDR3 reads CASSLIDNQPQHF. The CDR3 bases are TGTGCCAGCAGCTTAATAGACAATCAGCCCCAGCATTTT.

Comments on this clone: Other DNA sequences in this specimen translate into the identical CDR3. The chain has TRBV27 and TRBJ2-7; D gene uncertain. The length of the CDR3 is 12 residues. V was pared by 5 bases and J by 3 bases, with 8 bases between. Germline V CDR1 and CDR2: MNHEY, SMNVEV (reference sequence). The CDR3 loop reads CASSPNYYEQYF. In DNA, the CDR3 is TGTGCCAGCAGTCCGAATTACTACGAGCAGTACTTC.

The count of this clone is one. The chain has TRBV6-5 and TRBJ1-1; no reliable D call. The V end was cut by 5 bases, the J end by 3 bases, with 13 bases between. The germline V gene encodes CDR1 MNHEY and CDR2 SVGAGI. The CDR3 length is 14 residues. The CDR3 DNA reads TGTGCCAGCAGTCCCCTGGATCGTGACACTGAAGCTTTCTTT. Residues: CASSPLDRDTEAFF.

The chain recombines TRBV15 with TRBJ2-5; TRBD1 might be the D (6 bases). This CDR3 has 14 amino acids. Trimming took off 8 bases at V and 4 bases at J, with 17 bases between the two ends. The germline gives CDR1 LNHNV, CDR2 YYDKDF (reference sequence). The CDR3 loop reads CATSRTGYSETQYF. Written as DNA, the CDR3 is TGTGCCACCTCGCGTACAGGGTACTCAGAGACCCAGTACTTC. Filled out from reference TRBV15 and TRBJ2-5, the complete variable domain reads DAMVIQNPRYQVTQFGKPVTLSCSQTLNHNVMYWYQQKSSQAPKLLFHYYDKDFNNEADTPDNFQSRRPNTSFCFLDIRSPGLGDTAMYLCATSRTGYSETQYFGPGTRLLVL.

The CDR3 bases are TGTGCCAGCAGTGTCGACAGGCTTCATTCAGATACGCAGTATTTT. Translation gives CASSVDRLHSDTQYF. This chain uses TRBV25-1 with TRBJ2-3, with D tentatively TRBD1 (6 bases). In germline, CDR1 is MGHDK, CDR2 SYGVNS. This CDR3 region has 15 residues. Between the trimmed V and J ends, which lost 4 bases and 4 bases, there was a span of 15 bases. The whole variable domain, filled in from reference TRBV25-1 and TRBJ2-3, reads EADIYQTPRYLVIGTGKKITLECSQTMGHDKMYWYQQDPGMELHLIHYSYGVNSTEKGDLSSESTVSRIRTEHFPLTLESARPSHTSQYLCASSVDRLHSDTQYFGPGTRLTVL.

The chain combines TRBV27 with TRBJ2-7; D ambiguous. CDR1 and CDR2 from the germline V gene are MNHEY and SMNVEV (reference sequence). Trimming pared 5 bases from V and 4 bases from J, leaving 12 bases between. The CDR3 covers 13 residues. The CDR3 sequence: CASSPSEKYEQYF. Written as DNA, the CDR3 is TGTGCCAGCAGTCCCTCGGAAAAGTACGAGCAGTACTTC.

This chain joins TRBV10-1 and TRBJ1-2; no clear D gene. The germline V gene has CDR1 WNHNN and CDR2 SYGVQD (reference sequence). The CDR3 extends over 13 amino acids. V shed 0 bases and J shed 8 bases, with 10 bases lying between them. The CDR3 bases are TGCGCCAGCAGTGAGTCCTCGCTGGGCGGCTACACCTTC. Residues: CASSESSLGGYTF.